The 17 T cell receptor beta chains listed next were all sequenced from one sample in a study of yellow fever vaccine responses in identical twins. TCRdb reprocessed the RT-PCR reads with MiXCR, giving one entry per CDR3 protein. The sample includes 15,000 or so distinct CDR3 sequences, around 84% seen only once; the top ten take 0.65% to 0.7%. Sequences were derived from T cells from blood (PBMCs), unsorted or a sorted subset (not recorded which), sampled before or after yellow fever vaccination (not recorded which). The receptors were gathered from a woman between 18 and 29 years old who received the yellow fever vaccine.

CDR3 sequence: CASSLGKGTDEKETQYF. Written as DNA, the CDR3 is TGTGCCAGCAGCTTGGGAAAAGGGACGGACGAAAAAGAGACCCAGTACTTC. The chain is built from TRBV5-4 and TRBJ2-5; either TRBD1 or TRBD2 may fit D (5 bases each). In germline, CDR1 is SGHNT, CDR2 YYREEE (reference sequence). Between the trimmed V and J ends, which lost 0 bases and 3 bases, there was a span of 18 bases. This CDR3 contains 17 residues.

The chain employs TRBV18 and TRBJ2-2, with TRBD2 matching over 7 bases. This CDR3 contains 16 residues. The V segment lost 6 bases and the J segment 1 base; nucleotides outside the gene matches: 8. Germline V gene data show CDR1 as KGHSH and CDR2 as LQKENI. As DNA, the CDR3 is TGTGCCAGCTCCCGTCTCAGCGGGGAGAACACCGGGGAGCTGTTTTTT. Translating it yields CASSRLSGENTGELFF.

The chain has TRBV21-1 and TRBJ1-5; TRBD1 is the table's D call, not checked against the DNA. TRBV21-1 is a recognized pseudogene. The CDR3 has 16 residues. In nucleotides, the CDR3 is TGTGCCAGCAGAGAGATGAGGGGTGTTAGCAATCAGCCCCAGCATTTT. Amino acid sequence: CASREMRGVSNQPQHF.

The rearrangement links TRBV13 to TRBJ2-7; TRBD1 is a possible D gene (6 bases). CDR1 and CDR2 from the germline V gene are PRHDT and FYEKMQ (reference sequence). This CDR3 is 14 amino acids long. V was trimmed by 8 bases and J by 3 bases, leaving 17 bases between them. The CDR3 nucleotides read TGTGCCAGCCCTATCGGGCCGGGACACTACGAGCAGTACGTC. Protein: CASPIGPGHYEQYV.

The chain links TRBV20-1 to TRBJ1-1, with 8 bases matching TRBD1. Trimming at V came to 0 bases and at J to 4 bases, leaving 13 bases not matched to a gene. Germline CDR1 reads DFQATT; CDR2 reads SNEGSKA (reference sequence). The CDR3 totals 17 residues. CDR3 protein: CSARDPRTGILGTEAFF. CDR3 in DNA: TGCAGTGCTAGAGATCCACGGACAGGGATTTTGGGCACTGAAGCTTTCTTT.

The gene calls are TRBV11-3 and TRBJ1-6; the D gene is possibly TRBD1 (6 bases). V was trimmed by 2 bases and J by 10 bases, leaving 15 bases between them. The CDR3 covers 15 residues. Germline V gene lookup returns CDR1 SGHNT and CDR2 YENEEA. The CDR3 DNA is TGTGCCAGCAGCTTAATTAGTACAGGGCAATCACCCCTCCACTTT. It yields the protein CASSLISTGQSPLHF.

This sequence joins TRBV4-1 and TRBJ1-4; the D gene is possibly TRBD1 (6 bases). CDR1 and CDR2 (germline): MGHRA, YSYEKL. V gave up 7 bases and J gave up 5 bases, with 23 bases separating them. The CDR3 consists of 17 residues. For the CDR3, the DNA is TGCGCCAGCACCATGCCGGGGGCGCTACAGAAGAATGAAAAACTGTTTTTT. This translates into CASTMPGALQKNEKLFF.

The chain joins TRBV13 to TRBJ2-2; 8 bases are a match to TRBD2. V shed 6 bases, J shed 6 bases, and the junction held 15 bases outside the gene matches. CDR3 length: 17 amino acids. CDR1 and CDR2 from the germline V gene are PRHDT and FYEKMQ (reference sequence). CDR3 bases: TGTGCCAGCAGGCCCGGGGGACTAGGCACGGTGCCCGGGGAGCTGTTTTTT. Residues: CASRPGGLGTVPGELFF.

The chain is built from TRBV24-1 and TRBJ2-2, with D possibly TRBD1 on 5 matching bases. This CDR3 has 15 residues. V was trimmed by 4 bases and J by 1 base, leaving 9 bases between them. The germline V gene encodes CDR1 KGHDR and CDR2 SFDVKD. The chain's CDR3 is CATSEPGQNTGELFF. As DNA, the CDR3 is TGTGCCACCAGTGAGCCCGGACAGAACACCGGGGAGCTGTTTTTT.

The V call is TRBV11-1, the J call TRBJ2-2, with D possibly being TRBD2 (5 bases). V was clipped by 1 base and J by 4 bases, with 13 bases between them. Germline CDR1 is SGHAT and CDR2 is FQDESV (reference sequence). This CDR3 has 16 residues. The CDR3 DNA is TGTGCCAGCAGCTTAGTATCGTTTGAGGGCACCGGGGAGCTGTTTTTT. It codes for CASSLVSFEGTGELFF.

This chain joins TRBV29-1 and TRBJ2-1; D not certain. CDR1 is SQVTM, CDR2 ANQGSEA, per germline. Trimming shortened V by 3 bases and J by 6 bases, and 6 bases separated the two germline ends. This CDR3 has 11 residues. DNA of the CDR3: TGCAGCGTTGAGTGGAGCAATGAGCAGTTCTTC. As protein: CSVEWSNEQFF.

The chain combines TRBV14 with TRBJ2-3; D unclear. This CDR3 contains 10 residues. Germline CDR1 reads SGHDN; CDR2 reads FVKESK. The V and J ends lost 8 bases and 3 bases respectively, with 3 bases between them. The CDR3, as DNA: TGTGCCAGCGGGACAGATACGCAGTATTTT. This translates into CASGTDTQYF.

CDR3 coding DNA: TGCAGTGCGATGGCGGGAGGGAGCACAGATACGCAGTATTTT. As protein: CSAMAGGSTDTQYF. The chain is built from TRBV20-1 and TRBJ2-3, with 9 bases identical to TRBD2. CDR1 is DFQATT and CDR2 is SNEGSKA in the germline V gene (reference sequence). With V trimmed by 6 bases and J by 0 bases, 4 bases remained unmatched. The length of the CDR3 is 14 residues.

The chain employs TRBV11-3 and TRBJ2-1, with 11 positions matching TRBD2. V shed 5 bases, J shed 9 bases, and the junction held 12 bases outside the gene matches. Germline V gives CDR1 SGHNT, CDR2 YENEEA. The CDR3 sequence is 16 residues long. The CDR3 DNA follows: TGTGCCAGCAGCACTATAGCGGGGGGGCTCGGGAGTGAGCAGTTCTTC. It translates to CASSTIAGGLGSEQFF.

The chain uses TRBV18 and TRBJ2-7; no firm D call. V lost 2 bases and J 2 bases, leaving 10 bases between the germline ends. CDR3 length: 14 amino acids. Germline values: CDR1 KGHSH, CDR2 LQKENI. CDR3 residues: CASSPYASPYEQYF. The CDR3 coding sequence is TGTGCCAGCTCACCATACGCGTCCCCCTACGAGCAGTACTTC.

This chain connects TRBV11-3 to TRBJ2-1, with D possibly being TRBD1 (6 bases). V lost 5 bases, J lost 7 bases, and 18 bases lay in between. CDR1 is SGHNT, CDR2 YENEEA, per germline. This CDR3 comprises 15 residues. CDR3 residues: CASSTGQPSGNEQFF. DNA for the CDR3: TGTGCCAGCAGCACAGGACAGCCTTCAGGGAATGAGCAGTTCTTC.

The V call is TRBV18, the J call TRBJ2-1; TRBD2 aligns across 13 bases. The CDR3 extends over 17 amino acids. Unmatched junction bases numbered 8, after V lost 3 bases and J lost 6 bases. Germline V gene data show CDR1 as KGHSH and CDR2 as LQKENI. CDR3 coding DNA: TGTGCCAGCTCACCCGGACTAGCGGGAGAATTGCGCAATGAGCAGTTCTTC. This encodes CASSPGLAGELRNEQFF.